This paragraph reports one TCR beta chain. Its antigen is still unknown. Genes and germline come from the mouse. The missing CDR3 end, 1 residue past where the read stops, is filled in from the germline J gene. The sample originates from a study of tissue T cells after allogeneic stem cell transplantation. The time point was: mouse harvest day 14 after allogeneic transplant. Each mouse received 10^7 T-cell-depleted marrow cells plus 10^6 splenic CD5+ T cells by tail vein. Study results and caveats: Motif-based clustering found tissue-specific repertoire signatures shared across patients, though few clones were shared.

The germline V and J ends were trimmed by 4 bases and 5 bases, with 13 bases remaining between them. This CDR3 contains 14 residues. Germline V lookup: CDR1 KGHPV, CDR2 FQNQEV (reference sequence). Measured with immunoSEQ multiplex PCR; TCRdb has only the in-frame clones, and not every one. The sample carries under 6,000 clones, around 30% recorded once. The chain couples TRBV26 to TRBJ2-5, with D possibly being TRBD1 or TRBD2 (5 bases each). Sample: skin. This TCR came from a female BALB/c mouse given C57BL/6 T cells with graft-versus-host disease after an allogeneic hematopoietic cell transplant. The CDR3 reads CASSREGRGDTQYF. The sequenced part of the CDR3 DNA is TGTGCCAGCAGTCGAGAGGGGCGCGGAGACACCCAGTAC.